This is a list of T cell receptor beta chains from one sample in a study of blood T cell repertoires in COVID-19. Generated by immunoSEQ multiplex PCR, the TCRdb table keeps only in-frame clones and is missing some. This table holds fewer than 450,000 clones, 88% found once. Sequenced material: PBMCs or T cells enriched from blood (not recorded which). Receptor source: a woman in her thirties or forties with acute COVID-19. CDR3s include the opening cysteine and the closing phenylalanine or tryptophan. The D gene is left open where the match is weak. Expanded clones are given a class, and other clones once, few, many or no size at all.

TRBJ1-5 . TRBD1 TRBV7-8 TGTGCCAGCAGCTCCCCGGGACAGGGAAGTTTCTTTGGGAATCAGCCCCAGCATTTT CASSSPGQGSFFGNQPQHF
TRBJ1-1 . TRBD1 TRBV2 TGTGCCAGCAGGGAAAGACAGGGCGCCAACACTGAAGCTTTCTTT CASRERQGANTEAFF
TRBJ1-6 . TRBD1 TRBV19 TGTGCCAGTAGTAGACAGGGGCACGGTATCCCTTCACCCCTCCACTTT CASSRQGHGIPSPLHF
TRBJ2-2 few . TRBV11-2 TGTGCCAGCAGCTTAAAATCAGGGACCGGGGAGCTGTTTTTT CASSLKSGTGELFF
TRBJ2-4 . TRBD1 TRBV7-8 TGTGCCAGCAGCTTAGCAGGGGCAGGGGGAACCAAAAACATTCAGTACTTC CASSLAGAGGTKNIQYF
TRBJ1-2 . . TRBV2 TGTGCCAGCAGTGAAGCGCTTCCGGGAGGGGTCTATGGCTACACCTTC CASSEALPGGVYGYTF
TRBJ1-2 . TRBD1 TRBV12-5 TGTGCTAGTGGTTTGGGGGGGACAGGGGAACCAGATAACTATGGCTACACCTTC CASGLGGTGEPDNYGYTF
TRBJ2-5 once TRBD2 TRBV2 TGTGCCAGCAGTGGACTAGCGGGGCAAGAGACCCAGTACTTC CASSGLAGQETQYF
TRBJ1-2 . . TRBV24-1 TGTGCCACCCAAGCGGGGGGCGATGGCTACACCTTC CATQAGGDGYTF
TRBJ2-7 . TRBD2 TRBV7-2 TGTGCCAGCAGCCTCGTTAGCGGGGGGTACGAGCAGTACTTC CASSLVSGGYEQYF
TRBJ1-2 . . TRBV30 TGTGCCTGGGACAGGAACTATGGCTACACCTTC CAWDRNYGYTF
TRBJ1-1 . . TRBV12-3/TRBV12-4 TGTGCCAGCAGTTTTACAGAGAACACTGAAGCTTTCTTT CASSFTENTEAFF
TRBJ2-3 . . TRBV4-2 TGTGCCAGCAGCCAAGCTTGGCACCTCACAGATACGCAGTATTTT CASSQAWHLTDTQYF
TRBJ2-3 . TRBD2 TRBV5-4 TGTGCCAGCAGCTTCGATCCGGGACTAGCTAAAGATACGCAGTATTTT CASSFDPGLAKDTQYF
TRBJ2-7 once TRBD2 TRBV2 TGTGCCAGCACCGGAGGGGTACTAGCGGGAGACGTAGCCTACGAGCAGTACTTC CASTGGVLAGDVAYEQYF
TRBJ1-2 . TRBD1 TRBV5-6 TGTGCCAGCAGCTTGGCGGGGACAGGGTTGGGCTACACCTTC CASSLAGTGLGYTF
TRBJ2-2 . TRBD1 TRBV24-1 TGTGCCACCAGTGATTTGACCGGCAGGGGGTCCACCGGGGAGCTGTTTTTT CATSDLTGRGSTGELFF
TRBJ2-7 . TRBD2 TRBV2 TGTGCCAGCAGCGAGGGGACTAGCGGGGGGCGCGAGCAGTACTTC CASSEGTSGGREQYF
TRBJ1-2 . . TRBV12-3/TRBV12-4 TGTGCCAGCAGTTCGGGACTACGGGGCTACACCTTC CASSSGLRGYTF
TRBJ1-2 . . TRBV2 TGTGCCAGCAGTCGGGACACTAACTATGGCTACACCTTC CASSRDTNYGYTF
TRBJ1-6 . . TRBV2 TGTGCCAGCAACTATTATAATTCACCCCTCCACTTT CASNYYNSPLHF
TRBJ2-3 . TRBD2 TRBV10-1 TGCGCCAGCAGAGCGGGGGGTTCGGATACGCAGTATTTT CASRAGGSDTQYF
TRBJ1-6 . TRBD1 TRBV9 TGTGCCAGCAGCGCTGAGGGACAGGCTGGGAATTCACCCCTCCACTTT CASSAEGQAGNSPLHF
TRBJ1-2 once . TRBV10-2 TGCGCCAGCAGTGACAGTACTAACTATGGCTACACCTTC CASSDSTNYGYTF
TRBJ2-7 once . TRBV5-6 TGTGCCAGCAGCTTACACAGAGCCCCTTACGAGCAGTACTTC CASSLHRAPYEQYF
TRBJ1-2 . TRBD1 TRBV5-1 TGCGCCAGCAGCTCTGACAGGGTCGCAAACTATGGCTACACCTTC CASSSDRVANYGYTF
TRBJ1-6 . . TRBV19 TGTGCCAGTAGTATAGAGACAGAACCGAATTCACCCCTCCACTTT CASSIETEPNSPLHF
TRBJ1-1 . . TRBV7-2 TGTGCCAGCAGCTTAAAGGTGGGCGGACTAGCTTTCTTT CASSLKVGGLAFF
TRBJ2-7 . TRBD1 TRBV2 TGTGCCAGCACTGGGACAGGGGTAAACGAGCAGTACTTC CASTGTGVNEQYF
TRBJ2-1 . . TRBV29-1 TGCAGCGTTGAGGCTAGCGTCGGCAATGAGCAGTTCTTC CSVEASVGNEQFF
TRBJ2-5 . TRBD1 TRBV5-4 TGTGCCAGCAGCTTGGCCGGGACAGAAGAGACCCAGTACTTC CASSLAGTEETQYF
TRBJ1-5 . TRBD1 TRBV24-1 TGTGCCACGTCCCCGGGACAGATATACAATCAGCCCCAGCATTTT CATSPGQIYNQPQHF
TRBJ1-1 . . TRBV5-4 TGTGCCAGCAGCGCCGGGCTCCGCGGGTCTATGAACACTGAAGCTTTCTTT CASSAGLRGSMNTEAFF
TRBJ1-2 few TRBD1 TRBV5-5 TGTGCCAGCAGCTTGAACAGGGGGCAAGGGGGCTACACCTTC CASSLNRGQGGYTF
TRBJ2-7 . . TRBV5-5 TGTGCCAGCAGCTTGGGGATAGCGGAGCAGTACTTC CASSLGIAEQYF
TRBJ2-2 . TRBD2 TRBV3-1/TRBV3-2 TGTGCCAGCAGCGCCGCCCTAGCGGGGGGCACCGGGGAGCTGTTTTTT CASSAALAGGTGELFF
TRBJ2-3 . . TRBV6-5 TGTGCCAGCAGACCCGGCTTAACGAGGGCAGATACGCAGTATTTT CASRPGLTRADTQYF
TRBJ1-2 few TRBD1 TRBV11-2 TGTGCCAGCAGTCGTCTCCGGGACAGAAAAAACTATGGCTACACCTTC CASSRLRDRKNYGYTF
TRBJ2-5 . TRBD2 TRBV19 TGTGCCAGTAAAGAGCGGGGTGTCCAAGAGACCCAGTACTTC CASKERGVQETQYF
TRBJ2-2 . . TRBV11-2 TGTGCCAGCAGCTTAGATTATAACACCGGGGAGCTGTTTTTT CASSLDYNTGELFF
TRBJ2-7 . . TRBV10-1 TGCGCCAGCAGTGACAGGGGCGGCGAGCAGTACTTC CASSDRGGEQYF
TRBJ1-1 . . TRBV25-1 TGTGCCAGCAGTGAATACTTCCCCCGTGATAGCACTGAAGCTTTCTTT CASSEYFPRDSTEAFF
TRBJ2-5 . TRBD2 TRBV20-1 TGCAGTGCTAGTGATCTAGCGGGGGGAGGTGAGACCCAGTACTTC CSASDLAGGGETQYF
TRBJ1-1 . . TRBV5-1 TGCGCCAGCAGATTCCCGCTTCGAGGGGGTACTGAAGCTTTCTTT CASRFPLRGGTEAFF
TRBJ1-6 . . TRBV19 TGTGCCATCTCCGCCGGGGTCGTGGGTTCACCCCTCCACTTT CAISAGVVGSPLHF
TRBJ2-7 . TRBD2 TRBV10-2 TGCGCCACAAACGAAGGGCGGGGGGCAAACTACGAGCAGTACTTC CATNEGRGANYEQYF
TRBJ2-2 . . TRBV5-1 TGCGCCAGCAGCTTGGACTGGGGGCGAAATAACGGGGAGCTGTTTTTT CASSLDWGRNNGELFF
TRBJ1-1 . . TRBV13 TGTGCCAGCAACATCATGAACACTGAAGCTTTCTTT CASNIMNTEAFF
TRBJ1-2 . . TRBV19 TGTGCCAGTAGCTCCAGTGGTGCAGGAGGCTACACCTTC CASSSSGAGGYTF
TRBJ1-2 . TRBD1 TRBV3-1/TRBV3-2 TGTGCCAGCAGCCCAAGGGCGGGACAGGGGACAATTGGCTACACCTTC CASSPRAGQGTIGYTF
TRBJ1-2 . TRBD1 TRBV24-1 TGTGCCACCAGTGATATCGGGACAGGGGGCGGCGGCTACACCTTC CATSDIGTGGGGYTF
TRBJ1-2 . . TRBV29-1 TGCAGCGTTCAGAACTATGGCTACACCTTC CSVQNYGYTF
TRBJ1-3 . TRBD1 TRBV9 TGTGCCAGCAGCGCCGGAACAGGGGGTGGTGGAAACACCATATATTTT CASSAGTGGGGNTIYF
TRBJ2-2 . . TRBV11-2 TGTGCCAGCAGCTTAGTGGCGGGCACCGGGGAGCTGTTTTTT CASSLVAGTGELFF
TRBJ1-1 once . TRBV3-1/TRBV3-2 TGTGCCAGCAGCCAAGATCGCGGGAACACTGAAGCTTTCTTT CASSQDRGNTEAFF
TRBJ2-5 . TRBD2 TRBV5-1 TGCGCCAGCAGCTTGGCCTCAACTAGCGTCCTACAAGAGACCCAGTACTTC CASSLASTSVLQETQYF
TRBJ1-5 few . TRBV9 TGTGCCACTAACAGGGACGGCGTTAGCAATCAGCCCCAGCATTTT CATNRDGVSNQPQHF
TRBJ1-2 . . TRBV7-9 TGTGCCAGCAGCCGTGACTATGGCTACACCTTC CASSRDYGYTF
TRBJ1-1 once . TRBV6-5 TGTGCCAGCAGTTGGACACAAATGAACACTGAAGCTTTCTTT CASSWTQMNTEAFF